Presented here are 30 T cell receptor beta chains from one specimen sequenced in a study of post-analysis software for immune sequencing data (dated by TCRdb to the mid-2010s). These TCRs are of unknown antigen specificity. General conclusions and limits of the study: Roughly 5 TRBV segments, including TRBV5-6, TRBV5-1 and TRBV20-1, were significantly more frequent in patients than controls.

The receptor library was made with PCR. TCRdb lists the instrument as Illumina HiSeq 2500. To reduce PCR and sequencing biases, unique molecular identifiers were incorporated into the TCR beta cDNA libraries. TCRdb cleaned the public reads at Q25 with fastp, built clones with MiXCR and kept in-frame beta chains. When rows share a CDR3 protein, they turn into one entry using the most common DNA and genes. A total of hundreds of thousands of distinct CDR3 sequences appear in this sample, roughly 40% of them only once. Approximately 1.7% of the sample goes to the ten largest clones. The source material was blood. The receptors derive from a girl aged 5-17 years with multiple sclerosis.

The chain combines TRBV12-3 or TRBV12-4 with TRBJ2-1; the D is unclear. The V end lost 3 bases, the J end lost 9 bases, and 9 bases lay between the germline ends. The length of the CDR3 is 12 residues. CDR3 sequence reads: CASSLRHSEQFF. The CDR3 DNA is TGTGCCAGCAGTTTGCGGCACAGTGAGCAGTTCTTC.

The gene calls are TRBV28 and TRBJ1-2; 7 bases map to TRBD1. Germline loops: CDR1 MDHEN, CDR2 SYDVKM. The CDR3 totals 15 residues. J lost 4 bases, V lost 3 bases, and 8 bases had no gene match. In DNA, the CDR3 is TGTGCCAGCAGTTTGGGGGGCGGGACAGTCTATGGCTACACCTTC. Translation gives CASSLGGGTVYGYTF.

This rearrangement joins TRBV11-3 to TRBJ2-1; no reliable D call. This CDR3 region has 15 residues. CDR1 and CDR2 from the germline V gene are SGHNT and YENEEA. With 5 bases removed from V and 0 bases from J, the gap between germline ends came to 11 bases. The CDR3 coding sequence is TGTGCCAGCAGCCCAGCCCCGAACTCCTACAATGAGCAGTTCTTC. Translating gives CASSPAPNSYNEQFF.

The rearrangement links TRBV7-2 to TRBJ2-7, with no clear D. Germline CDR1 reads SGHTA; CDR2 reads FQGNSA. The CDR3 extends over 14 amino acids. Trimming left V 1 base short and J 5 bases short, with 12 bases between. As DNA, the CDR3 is TGTGCCAGCAGCTTAGATACGGTGCGAAACGAGCAGTACTTC. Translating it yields CASSLDTVRNEQYF.

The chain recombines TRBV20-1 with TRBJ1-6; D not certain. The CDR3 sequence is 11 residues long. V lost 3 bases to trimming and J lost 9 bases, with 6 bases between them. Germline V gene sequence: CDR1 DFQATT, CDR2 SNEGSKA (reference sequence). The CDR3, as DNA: TGCAGTGCTAGCGTTGGTTCACCCCTCCACTTT. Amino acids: CSASVGSPLHF.

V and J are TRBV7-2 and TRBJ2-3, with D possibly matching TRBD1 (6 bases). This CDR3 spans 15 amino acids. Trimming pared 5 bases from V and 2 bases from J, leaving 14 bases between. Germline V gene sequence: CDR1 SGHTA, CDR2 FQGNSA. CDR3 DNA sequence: TGTGCCAGCAGCATTGATCAGGGGTACACAGATACGCAGTATTTT. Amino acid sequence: CASSIDQGYTDTQYF. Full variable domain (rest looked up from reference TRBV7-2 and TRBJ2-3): GAGVSQSPSNKVTEKGKDVELRCDPISGHTALYWYRQSLGQGLEFLIYFQGNSAPDKSGLPSDRFSAERTGGSVSTLTIQRTQQEDSAVYLCASSIDQGYTDTQYFGPGTRLTVL.

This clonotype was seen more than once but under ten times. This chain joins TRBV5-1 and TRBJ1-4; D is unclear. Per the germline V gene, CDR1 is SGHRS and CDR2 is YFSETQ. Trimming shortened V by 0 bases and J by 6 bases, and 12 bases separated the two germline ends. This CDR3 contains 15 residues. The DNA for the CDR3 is TGCGCCAGCAGCTTGGTGGGGTCCGTAGATGAAAAACTGTTTTTT. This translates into CASSLVGSVDEKLFF.

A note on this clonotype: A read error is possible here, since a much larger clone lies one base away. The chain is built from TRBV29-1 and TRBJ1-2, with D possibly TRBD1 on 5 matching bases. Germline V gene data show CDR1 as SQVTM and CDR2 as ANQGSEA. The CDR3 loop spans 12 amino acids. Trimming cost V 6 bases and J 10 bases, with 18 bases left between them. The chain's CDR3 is CSVGDGGADYTF. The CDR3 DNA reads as TGCAGCGTGGGGGACGGAGGAGCGGACTACACCTTC. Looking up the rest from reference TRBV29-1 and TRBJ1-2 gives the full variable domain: SAVISQKPSRDICQRGTSLTIQCQVDSQVTMMFWYRQQPGQSLTLIATANQGSEATYESGFVIDKFPISRPNLTFSTLTVSNMSPEDSSIYLCSVGDGGADYTFGSGTRLTVV.

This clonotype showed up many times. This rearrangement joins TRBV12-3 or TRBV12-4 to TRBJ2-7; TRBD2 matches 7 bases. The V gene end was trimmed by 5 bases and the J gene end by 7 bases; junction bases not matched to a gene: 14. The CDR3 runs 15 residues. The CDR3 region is CASSRGTTPLREQYF. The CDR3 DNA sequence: TGTGCCAGCAGTCGAGGGACTACGCCGCTGAGGGAGCAGTACTTC.

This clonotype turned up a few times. This chain's CDR3 is CASSVDESEQYF. CDR3 nucleotides: TGTGCCAGCAGCGTGGATGAAAGCGAGCAGTACTTC. The rearrangement links TRBV7-9 to TRBJ2-5; D gene unclear. The DNA end favors TRBJ2-7, so the J call may be wrong. The CDR3 is made up of 12 amino acids. Germline CDR1 SEHNR, CDR2 FQNEAQ (reference sequence).

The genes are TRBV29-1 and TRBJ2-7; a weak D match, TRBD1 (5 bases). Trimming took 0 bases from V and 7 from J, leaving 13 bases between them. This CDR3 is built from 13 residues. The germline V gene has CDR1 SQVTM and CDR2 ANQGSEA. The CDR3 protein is CSVEDRQLNEQYF. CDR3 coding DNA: TGCAGCGTTGAAGACAGACAGCTCAATGAGCAGTACTTC.

CDR3 loop: CSALPLAPPYNEQFF. DNA of the CDR3: TGCAGTGCTCTGCCGCTAGCACCGCCCTACAATGAGCAGTTCTTC. This chain uses TRBV20-1 with TRBJ2-1; TRBD2 is a possible D gene (5 bases). The CDR3 is made up of 15 amino acids. Trimming took off 5 bases at V and 2 bases at J, with 16 bases between the two ends. CDR1 is DFQATT and CDR2 is SNEGSKA in the germline V gene (reference sequence).

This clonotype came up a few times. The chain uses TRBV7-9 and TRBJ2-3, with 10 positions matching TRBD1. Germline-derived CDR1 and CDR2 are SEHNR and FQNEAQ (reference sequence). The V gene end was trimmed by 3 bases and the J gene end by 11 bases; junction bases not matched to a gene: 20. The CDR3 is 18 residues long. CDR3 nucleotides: TGTGCCAGCAGCTTCACCCCCGGGACAGGGGTCTTTGGGAGGAGGCAGTATTTT. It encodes CASSFTPGTGVFGRRQYF.

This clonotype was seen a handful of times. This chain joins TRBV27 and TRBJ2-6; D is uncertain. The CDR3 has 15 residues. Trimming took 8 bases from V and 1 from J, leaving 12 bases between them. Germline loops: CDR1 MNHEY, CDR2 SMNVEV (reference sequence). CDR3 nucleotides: TGTGCCAGCCTAGGACGGGTTTCTGGGGCCAACGTCCTGACTTTC. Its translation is CASLGRVSGANVLTF.

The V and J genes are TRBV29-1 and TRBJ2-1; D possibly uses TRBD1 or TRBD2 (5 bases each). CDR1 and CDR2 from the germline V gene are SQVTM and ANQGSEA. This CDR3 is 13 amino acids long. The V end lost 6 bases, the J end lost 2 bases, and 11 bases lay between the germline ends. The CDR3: CSVVRGTYNEQFF. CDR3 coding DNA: TGCAGCGTCGTCCGGGGCACCTACAATGAGCAGTTCTTC.

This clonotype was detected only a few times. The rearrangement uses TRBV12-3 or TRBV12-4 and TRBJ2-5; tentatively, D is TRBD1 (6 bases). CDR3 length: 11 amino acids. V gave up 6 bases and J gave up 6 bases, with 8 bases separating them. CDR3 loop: CASRGAQTQYF. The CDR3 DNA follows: TGTGCCAGCAGGGGGGCACAGACCCAGTACTTC.

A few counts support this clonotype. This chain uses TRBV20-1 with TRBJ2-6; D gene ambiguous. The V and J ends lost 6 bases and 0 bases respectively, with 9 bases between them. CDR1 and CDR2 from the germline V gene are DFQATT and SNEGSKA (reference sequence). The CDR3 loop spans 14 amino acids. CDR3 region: CSAPHFSGANVLTF. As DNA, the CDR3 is TGCAGTGCCCCGCACTTCTCTGGGGCCAACGTCCTGACTTTC.

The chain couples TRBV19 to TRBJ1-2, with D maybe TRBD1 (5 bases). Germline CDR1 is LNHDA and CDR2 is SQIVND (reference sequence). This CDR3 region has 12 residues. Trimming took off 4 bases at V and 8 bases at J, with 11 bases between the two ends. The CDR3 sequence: CASSTQGGGYTF. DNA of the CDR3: TGTGCCAGTAGTACCCAGGGTGGCGGCTACACCTTC.

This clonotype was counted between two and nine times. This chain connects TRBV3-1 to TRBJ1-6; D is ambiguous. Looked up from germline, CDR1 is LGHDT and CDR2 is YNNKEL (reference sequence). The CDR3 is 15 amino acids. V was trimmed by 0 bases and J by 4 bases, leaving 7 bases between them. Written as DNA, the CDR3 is TGTGCCAGCAGCCAAGAGTCCAGTTATAATTCACCCCTCCACTTT. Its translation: CASSQESSYNSPLHF.

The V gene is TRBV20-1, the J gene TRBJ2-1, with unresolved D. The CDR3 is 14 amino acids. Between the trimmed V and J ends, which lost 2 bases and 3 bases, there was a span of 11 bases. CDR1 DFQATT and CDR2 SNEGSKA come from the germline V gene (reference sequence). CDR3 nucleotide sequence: TGCAGTGCTAGATCACAGAGACTCTACAATGAGCAGTTCTTC. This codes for CSARSQRLYNEQFF.

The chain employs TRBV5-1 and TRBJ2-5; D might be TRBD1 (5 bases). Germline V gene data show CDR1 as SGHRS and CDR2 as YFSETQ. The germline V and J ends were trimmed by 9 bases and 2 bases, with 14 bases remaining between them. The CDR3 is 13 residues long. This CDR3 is CATKATVQETQYF. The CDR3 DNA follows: TGCGCCACCAAGGCGACAGTTCAAGAGACCCAGTACTTC. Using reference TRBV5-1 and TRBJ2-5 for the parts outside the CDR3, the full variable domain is KAGVTQTPRYLIKTRGQQVTLSCSPISGHRSVSWYQQTPGQGLQFLFEYFSETQRNKGNFPGRFSGRQFSNSRSEMNVSTLELGDSALYLCATKATVQETQYFGPGTRLLVL.

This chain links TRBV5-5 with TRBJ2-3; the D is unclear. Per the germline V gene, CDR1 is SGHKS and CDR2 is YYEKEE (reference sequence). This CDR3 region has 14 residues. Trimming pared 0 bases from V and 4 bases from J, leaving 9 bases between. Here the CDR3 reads CASSLVRNPDTQYF. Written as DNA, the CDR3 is TGTGCCAGCAGCTTGGTCCGGAACCCAGATACGCAGTATTTT.

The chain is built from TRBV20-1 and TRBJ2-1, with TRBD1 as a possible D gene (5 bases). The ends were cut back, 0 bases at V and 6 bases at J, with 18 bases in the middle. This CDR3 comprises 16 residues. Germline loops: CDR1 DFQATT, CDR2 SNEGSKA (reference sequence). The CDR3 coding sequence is TGCAGTGCTAGAGATCACACAGGAGCCTCTGGCAATGAGCAGTTCTTC. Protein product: CSARDHTGASGNEQFF.

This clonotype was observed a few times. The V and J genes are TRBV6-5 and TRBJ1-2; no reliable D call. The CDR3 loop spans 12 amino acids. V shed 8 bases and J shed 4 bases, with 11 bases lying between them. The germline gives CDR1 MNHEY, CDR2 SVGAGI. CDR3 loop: CASLFDRYGYTF. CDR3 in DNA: TGTGCCAGCCTATTTGACCGCTATGGCTACACCTTC.

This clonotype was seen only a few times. In DNA form, the CDR3 reads TGTGCCAGCAGCAAAGGACTAGCGGGGGAGGACAATGAGCAGTTCTTC. It specifies CASSKGLAGEDNEQFF. This chain joins TRBV21-1 and TRBJ2-1; the table names TRBD2, a call not compared with the DNA. TRBV21-1 is termed a pseudogene. The CDR3 has 16 residues.

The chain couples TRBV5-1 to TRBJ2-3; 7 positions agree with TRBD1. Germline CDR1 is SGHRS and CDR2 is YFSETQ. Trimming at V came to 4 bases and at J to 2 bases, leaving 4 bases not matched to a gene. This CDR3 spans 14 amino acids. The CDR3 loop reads CASSTGAHTDTQYF. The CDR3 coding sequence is TGCGCCAGCAGCACAGGGGCGCACACAGATACGCAGTATTTT.

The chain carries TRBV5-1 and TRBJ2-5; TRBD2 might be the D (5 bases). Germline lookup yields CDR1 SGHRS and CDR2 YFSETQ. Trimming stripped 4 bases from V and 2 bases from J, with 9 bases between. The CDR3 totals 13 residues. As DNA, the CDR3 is TGCGCCAGCAGCGTCGGGGTTCAAGAGACCCAGTACTTC. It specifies CASSVGVQETQYF.

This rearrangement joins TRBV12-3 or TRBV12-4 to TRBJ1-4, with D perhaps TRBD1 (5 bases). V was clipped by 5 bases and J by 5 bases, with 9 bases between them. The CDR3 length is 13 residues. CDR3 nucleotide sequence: TGTGCCAGCAGTAGACAGACAAATGAAAAACTGTTTTTT. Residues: CASSRQTNEKLFF.

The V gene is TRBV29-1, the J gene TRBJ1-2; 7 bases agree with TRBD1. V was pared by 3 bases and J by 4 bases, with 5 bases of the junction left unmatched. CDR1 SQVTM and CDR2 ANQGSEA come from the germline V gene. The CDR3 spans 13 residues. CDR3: CSVEEWTGYGYTF. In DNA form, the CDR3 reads TGCAGCGTTGAGGAATGGACAGGCTATGGCTACACCTTC.

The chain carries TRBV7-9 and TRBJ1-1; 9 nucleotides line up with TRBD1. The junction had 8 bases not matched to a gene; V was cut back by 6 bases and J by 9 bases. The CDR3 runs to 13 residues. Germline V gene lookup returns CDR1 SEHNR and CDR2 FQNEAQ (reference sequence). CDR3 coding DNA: TGTGCCAGCAGTCAACCCGGGACAGGGAAAGCTTTCTTT. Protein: CASSQPGTGKAFF.